This TCR beta chain appears in the sequencing data of a study of tumor and adjacent non-tumor tissue in lung cancer. Study-wide background: The patients, 10 to 11 men and about five women, were about 30 to 76 with stage I to III disease. General study findings and limits: In normal lung, the top 100 clones were significantly more dominant than in tumor. Tumor TCR diversity, when higher, was linked to shorter survival.

This sample's RNA came from whole unsorted tissue. The library came from three nested PCR rounds adapted from ARM-PCR protocols. TCRdb re-analysed the multiplex PCR reads in MiXCR, keeping a single row per CDR3 protein. The profile shows fewer than 120,000 distinct CDR3 sequences, roughly 84% of them singletons. The CDR3 spans 13 residues. CDR1 is SGDLS, CDR2 YYNGEE, per germline. V lost 0 bases to trimming and J lost 5 bases, with 6 bases between them. This clonotype was seen a few times. The antigen remains undetermined. This sequence originates from a man in his sixties or seventies with non-small cell lung cancer. The chain links TRBV9 to TRBJ2-1; D unresolved. Sequencing was carried out using lung tumor tissue. The CDR3 coding sequence is TGTGCCAGCAGCGTAGGGGTTGACAATGAGCAGTTCTTC. Translated: CASSVGVDNEQFF. Drawing the rest from reference TRBV9 and TRBJ2-1, the complete variable domain is DSGVTQTPKHLITATGQRVTLRCSPRSGDLSVYWYQQSLDQGLQFLIQYYNGEERAKGNILERFSAQQFPDLHSELNLSSLELGDSALYFCASSVGVDNEQFFGPGTRLTVL.